The 26 T cell receptor beta chains in this list originate from one sample, sequenced in a study of beta chain features in type 1 diabetes. What was sequenced were expressed TCRB transcripts, since all of the isolated RNA had been reverse transcribed. Profiling relied on immunoSEQ multiplex PCR, and the TCRdb table lists in-frame clones only, not all of them. The sample carries about 130,000 clones, 7% to 10% recorded once. Sequencing was performed on central memory CD4+ T cells from blood. The receptors here all came from a man between 18 and 29 years old in good health.

The chain uses TRBV11-2 and TRBJ2-3; 9 bases align to TRBD1. V shed 5 bases and J 6 bases; nucleotides not matched to a gene: 6. The CDR3 covers 14 residues. Germline CDR1 and CDR2: SGHAT and FQNNGV. The CDR3 sequence is CASSINRGLDTQYF. For the CDR3, the DNA is TGTGCCAGCAGCATAAACAGGGGGCTCGATACGCAGTATTTT.

This sequence joins TRBV28 and TRBJ2-2; the D is unclear. This CDR3 spans 13 amino acids. V was trimmed by 5 bases and J by 6 bases, leaving 10 bases between them. Per germline, CDR1 MDHEN and CDR2 SYDVKM. In DNA form, the CDR3 reads TGTGCCAGCAGTCCCCAAGAGGCCGGGGAGCTGTTTTTT. Amino acids: CASSPQEAGELFF.

This clone has just one count. This chain uses TRBV6-1 with TRBJ1-2; 8 bases are shared with TRBD1. V was clipped by 7 bases and J by 8 bases; unmatched bases: 9. This CDR3 comprises 13 residues. Looked up from germline, CDR1 is MNHNS and CDR2 is SASEGT. CDR3 protein: CASTPQGEGGYTF. The CDR3 nucleotides read TGTGCCAGCACCCCACAGGGGGAGGGAGGCTACACCTTC.

This clone has at least ten counts. The chain couples TRBV29-1 to TRBJ2-7, with D maybe TRBD1 (6 bases). The germline gives CDR1 SQVTM, CDR2 ANQGSEA. The CDR3 has 14 amino acids. Trimming took 7 bases from V and 5 from J, leaving 21 bases between them. Here the CDR3 DNA reads TGCAGCGCCGGTAGGCAGGGGCCCAGCAACGAGCAGTACTTC. The encoded protein is CSAGRQGPSNEQYF.

There are a few counts of this clone. The rearrangement uses TRBV29-1 and TRBJ2-5; D unclear. The closer fit of TRBJ2-7 to the DNA end suggests the J call may be wrong. The CDR3 length is 13 residues. Germline loops: CDR1 SQVTM, CDR2 ANQGSEA. In DNA, the CDR3 is TGCAGCGTTGACCTGGAGAGCTCCTACGAGCAGTACTTC. This sequence encodes CSVDLESSYEQYF.

This clone occurred a few times. V and J are TRBV11-1 and TRBJ2-2; D remains ambiguous. Deletions cut 3 bases from V and 7 bases from J, with 9 bases between. CDR1 and CDR2 (germline): SGHAT, FQDESV (reference sequence). The CDR3 runs to 13 residues. DNA for the CDR3: TGTGCCAGCAGCTTGCAGGAAGGCGGGGAGCTGTTTTTT. It encodes CASSLQEGGELFF.

The gene calls are TRBV5-1 and TRBJ2-1, with 9 bases matching TRBD1. V shed 3 bases, J shed 7 bases, and the junction held 11 bases outside the gene matches. This CDR3 contains 16 residues. Germline V CDR1 and CDR2: SGHRS, YFSETQ. DNA of the CDR3: TGCGCCAGCAGCTCTAGAGAAGGGACAGGGTGGAATGAGCAGTTCTTC. Translating it yields CASSSREGTGWNEQFF. Complete variable domain (other parts from reference TRBV5-1 and TRBJ2-1): KAGVTQTPRYLIKTRGQQVTLSCSPISGHRSVSWYQQTPGQGLQFLFEYFSETQRNKGNFPGRFSGRQFSNSRSEMNVSTLELGDSALYLCASSSREGTGWNEQFFGPGTRLTVL.

The chain couples TRBV4-3 to TRBJ2-1; TRBD2 matches at 8 bases. Germline CDR1 and CDR2: LGHNA and YSLEER. The CDR3 spans 16 residues. The V gene end was trimmed by 2 bases and the J gene end by 8 bases; junction bases not matched to a gene: 11. The CDR3 region has the DNA TGCGCCAGCAGCCAATTGGGCGGGACTAGAACGGATGAGCAGTTCTTC. Amino acids: CASSQLGGTRTDEQFF.

The table lists this clone with many counts. This rearrangement joins TRBV7-4 to TRBJ1-2; the D is unclear. Trimming took off 6 bases at V and 5 bases at J, with 19 bases between the two ends. Germline V gene data show CDR1 as SGHVT and CDR2 as SQSDAQ. The CDR3 has 15 amino acids. The CDR3 sequence: CASSLPDRVRYGYTF. The DNA of the CDR3 is TGTGCCAGCAGTCTCCCAGATCGGGTTCGGTATGGCTACACCTTC. The complete variable domain, with remaining parts taken from reference TRBV7-4 and TRBJ1-2, reads GAGVSQSPRYKVAKRGRDVALRCDSISGHVTLYWYRQTLGQGSEVLTYSQSDAQRDKSGRPSGRFSAERPERSVSTLKIQRTEQGDSAVYLCASSLPDRVRYGYTFGSGTRLTVV.

This clone occurred a few times. The J gene is TRBJ2-1, the V gene TRBV7-2; 8 nucleotides align to TRBD2. The CDR3 consists of 18 residues. The V and J ends lost 1 base and 7 bases, in that order; junction bases with no gene match: 15. CDR1 is SGHTA, CDR2 FQGNSA, per germline. The CDR3: CASSLVPARLASGNEQFF. CDR3 DNA: TGTGCCAGCAGCTTAGTCCCAGCTCGACTAGCGTCGGGAAATGAGCAGTTCTTC.

A few counts support this clone. V and J are TRBV30 and TRBJ1-4; 8 nucleotides line up with TRBD1. V lost 0 bases and J lost 8; bases outside the gene matches: 8. The germline V gene has CDR1 GTSNPN and CDR2 SVGIG (reference sequence). The CDR3 has 15 amino acids. The CDR3 bases are TGTGCCTGGAGTGTAAAAGGGACAGGAGAGGAAAAACTGTTTTTT. It translates to CAWSVKGTGEEKLFF.

V and J are TRBV21-1 and TRBJ1-2; the table calls TRBD1, which could not be checked here. TRBV21-1 is marked as a pseudogene. The CDR3 runs 14 residues. The DNA of the CDR3 is TGTGCCAGCAGCTCACTACAGGGTAACTATGGCTACACCTTC. Encoded protein: CASSSLQGNYGYTF.

The V call is TRBV7-9, the J call TRBJ2-3; 8 bases fit TRBD2. The CDR3 has 15 residues. Losses at the gene ends were 3 bases for V and 2 bases for J; bases not matched to a gene: 4. Looked up from germline, CDR1 is SEHNR and CDR2 is FQNEAQ (reference sequence). The CDR3 protein is CASSLRAGVTDTQYF. The CDR3 DNA sequence: TGTGCCAGCAGCTTGAGAGCGGGGGTCACAGATACGCAGTATTTT.

This clone was picked up a small number of times. This rearrangement joins TRBV29-1 to TRBJ1-1; TRBD1 is a possible D gene (6 bases). V lost 6 bases and J 1 base, leaving 15 bases between the germline ends. Germline V gives CDR1 SQVTM, CDR2 ANQGSEA. The CDR3 loop spans 14 amino acids. Here the CDR3 DNA reads TGCAGCGTCATACAGACAGGCAGGAACACTGAAGCTTTCTTT. Protein product: CSVIQTGRNTEAFF.

The gene calls are TRBV28 and TRBJ1-5, with 7 bases fitting TRBD1. V gave up 5 bases and J gave up 3 bases; unmatched junction bases: 7. The CDR3 spans 15 residues. Germline lookup yields CDR1 MDHEN and CDR2 SYDVKM. This CDR3 reads CASSPGTVNNQPQHF. In DNA, the CDR3 is TGTGCCAGCAGTCCAGGGACAGTAAACAATCAGCCCCAGCATTTT.

The J gene is TRBJ2-1, the V gene TRBV7-3, with TRBD2 identical over 14 bases. V was pared by 6 bases and J by 5 bases, with 12 bases of the junction left unmatched. The CDR3 sequence is 18 residues long. CDR1 SGHTA and CDR2 FQGTGA come from the germline V gene. The CDR3 bases are TGTGCCAGCAGTACAAAATCGGGACTAGCGGGGGAGAACAATGAGCAGTTCTTC. It yields the protein CASSTKSGLAGENNEQFF.

J is TRBJ2-3 and V is TRBV10-3, with a tentative D call TRBD2 (5 bases). The CDR3 consists of 14 residues. V lost 0 bases and J lost 7, with 11 bases in between. The germline V gene has CDR1 ENHRY and CDR2 SYGVKD. The CDR3 loop is CAISESGRVHTQYF. For the CDR3, the DNA is TGTGCCATCAGTGAGTCCGGGCGGGTCCATACGCAGTATTTT.

In its sample, this clone was seen a few times. This sample includes further DNA sequences coding for the same CDR3. The V call is TRBV6-6, the J call TRBJ1-4; D is unresolved. CDR3 length: 12 amino acids. With 6 bases removed from V and 3 bases from J, the gap between germline ends came to 5 bases. The germline CDR1 and CDR2 sequences are MNHNY and SVGAGI (reference sequence). The CDR3 here is CASSSPNEKLFF. DNA for the CDR3: TGTGCCAGCAGCTCCCCTAATGAAAAACTGTTTTTT.

The CDR3 loop reads CASSQEGPGVHEQYF. In DNA form, the CDR3 reads TGCGCCAGCAGCCAAGAAGGACCAGGGGTCCACGAGCAGTACTTC. The rearrangement links TRBV4-3 to TRBJ2-7, with D perhaps matching TRBD1 (6 bases). Trimming shortened V by 0 bases and J by 5 bases, and 14 bases separated the two germline ends. Germline V gene sequence: CDR1 LGHNA, CDR2 YSLEER. The length of the CDR3 is 15 residues.

The sample holds a few counts of this clone. V usage is TRBV7-7 and J usage is TRBJ2-5; 11 nucleotides align to TRBD1. The trim removed 5 bases at V and 6 bases at J, leaving 5 bases unmatched. The CDR3 extends over 14 amino acids. Germline-derived CDR1 and CDR2 are SSHAT and FNYEAQ (reference sequence). Here the CDR3 reads CASSTGQGAKTQYF. The CDR3 DNA is TGTGCCAGCAGCACCGGACAGGGGGCGAAGACCCAGTACTTC.

Note on this clone: The sample has other DNA sequences that encode this CDR3 too. This rearrangement joins TRBV14 to TRBJ1-2; 9 positions match TRBD1. This CDR3 is built from 13 residues. The V and J ends lost 4 bases and 8 bases, in that order; junction bases with no gene match: 5. Germline loops: CDR1 SGHDN, CDR2 FVKESK. CDR3 nucleotide sequence: TGTGCCAGCAGCCTCAGGACAGGGGACGGCTACACCTTC. It is translated as CASSLRTGDGYTF.

This clone was seen only a few times. J is TRBJ2-7 and V is TRBV7-2; TRBD2 matches 10 bases. CDR1 SGHTA and CDR2 FQGNSA come from the germline V gene. CDR3 size: 14 residues. V trimming: 1 base; J trimming: 6 bases; junction bases outside the gene matches: 3. The DNA for the CDR3 is TGTGCCAGCAGCTTAGGTGGACTAGCGGTCGAGCAGTACTTC. Residues: CASSLGGLAVEQYF.

Points on this clone: Distinct nucleotide sequences in the sample also encode this CDR3. The chain employs TRBV7-2 and TRBJ1-5; D may be TRBD1 (5 bases). From germline, CDR1 is SGHTA and CDR2 FQGNSA. V lost 1 base to trimming and J lost 1 base, with 8 bases between them. This CDR3 is 15 amino acids long. The CDR3 DNA reads as TGTGCCAGCAGCTTAGGGCAGGGAAGCAATCAGCCCCAGCATTTT. Translation: CASSLGQGSNQPQHF.

This clone was observed at least ten times. The genes are TRBV7-2 and TRBJ2-1; 10 bases line up with TRBD1. This CDR3 is 16 amino acids long. Trimming at V came to 0 bases and at J to 8 bases, leaving 7 bases not matched to a gene. Germline CDR1 SGHTA, CDR2 FQGNSA. CDR3 nucleotide sequence: TGTGCCAGCAGCTTAGCGGAGACAGGGGGCTTCTATGAGCAGTTCTTC. The encoded protein is CASSLAETGGFYEQFF.

This clone has at least ten counts. The chain links TRBV7-2 to TRBJ2-5; maybe TRBD1 (6 bases). The CDR3 is 14 amino acids. Germline-derived CDR1 and CDR2 are SGHTA and FQGNSA. Trimming cost V 5 bases and J 5 bases, with 15 bases left between them. The CDR3 sequence: CASSLRPQGETQYF. The DNA for the CDR3 is TGTGCCAGCAGCCTCCGGCCCCAGGGGGAGACCCAGTACTTC.

This clone was seen repeatedly, ten times or more. The DNA for the CDR3 is TGTGCCACCAGCAGAGACAGGGACACTGAAGCTTTCTTT. This gives the protein CATSRDRDTEAFF. The chain recombines TRBV15 with TRBJ1-1; weak D call: TRBD1 (5 bases). Germline V CDR1 and CDR2: LNHNV, YYDKDF (reference sequence). The V end lost 0 bases, the J end lost 3 bases, and 5 bases lay between the germline ends. The CDR3 extends over 13 amino acids.